The rows below give T cell receptor beta chains drawn from one sample of a study of human T cells and chemical hapten exposure. TCRdb fed the RACE reads into MiXCR, producing one record per CDR3 protein. Of some 80,000 distinct CDR3 sequences in the sample, roughly 11% were seen once. The input for sequencing was whole blood, taken in connection with sensitization to the hapten diphenylcyclopropenone (DPC). These receptors were obtained from a man aged 18 to 30 with alopecia areata. Some clones in this sample may be carry-over from other donors' samples. Each CDR3 is given with its conserved first and last residue. The D gene is left open where the match is weak. Part of the rows lack a size; the others show once, few, many or a class for expanded clones.

j_call d_call v_call clone_size cdr3_nt cdr3_aa
TRBJ1-1 - TRBV7-9 - TGTGCCAGCAGCTTCAACGGACACGAGAACACTGAAGCTTTCTTT CASSFNGHENTEAFF
TRBJ1-2 - TRBV6-1 few TGTGCCAGCAGTGAAACAAGAGGGGTTAACTATGGCTACACCTTC CASSETRGVNYGYTF
TRBJ2-1 - TRBV2 - TGTGCCAGCAAGGGGGCCTACAATGAGCAGTTCTTC CASKGAYNEQFF
TRBJ2-1 TRBD2 TRBV4-3 few TGCGCCAGCAGCCGTAGCGGGGGGGCCACCTACAATGAGCAGTTCTTC CASSRSGGATYNEQFF
TRBJ2-1 - TRBV7-2 - TGTGCCAGCAGCTTAGTACCCGACTCGGGGTACAATGAGCAGTTCTTC CASSLVPDSGYNEQFF
TRBJ1-1 - TRBV12-3/TRBV12-4 - TGTGCCAGCAGTTTGGTTTCTGAAGCTTTCTTT CASSLVSEAFF
TRBJ2-6 - TRBV9 few TGTGCCAGCAGCTTGTATTCTGGGGCCAACGTCCTGACTTTC CASSLYSGANVLTF
TRBJ2-7 - TRBV7-9 many TGTGCCAGCAGCTCTACCGGGACCTCCTACGAGCAGTACTTC CASSSTGTSYEQYF
TRBJ1-1 - TRBV7-9 few TGTGCCAGCAGCTTGGCCTTCAGGAACACTGAAGCTTTCTTT CASSLAFRNTEAFF
TRBJ2-1 - TRBV20-1 - TGCAGTGCTAGAGAACTACCCCGGGACTTCTACAATGAGCAGTTCTTC CSARELPRDFYNEQFF
TRBJ1-2 TRBD1 TRBV5-6 - TGTGCCAGCAGCGACATTGGACAGGGACGCTATGGCTACACCTTC CASSDIGQGRYGYTF
TRBJ2-5 - TRBV6-2/TRBV6-3 medium-sized TGTGCCAGCAGTTACTCGAACTCGCCTTCGGGGACCCAGTACTTC CASSYSNSPSGTQYF
TRBJ2-3 - TRBV11-2 - TGTGCCAGCAGCTTAGGCCGGTGGGCGGATACGCAGTATTTT CASSLGRWADTQYF
TRBJ2-6 - TRBV5-8 - TGTGCCAGCAGCCGAGCCGGGTCAAGCTCTGGGGCCAACGTCCTGACTTTC CASSRAGSSSGANVLTF
TRBJ1-4 - TRBV5-5 few TGTGCCAGCAGCCGCGAAGGGGCCGATGAAAAACTGTTTTTT CASSREGADEKLFF
TRBJ2-7 TRBD1 TRBV9 many TGTGCCAGCAGCGCCTGGACAGGGGGCTACGAGCAGTACTTC CASSAWTGGYEQYF
TRBJ2-5 - TRBV4-2 few TGTGCCAGCAGCCAAGACGGCAACCAAGAGACCCAGTACTTC CASSQDGNQETQYF
TRBJ1-5 - TRBV24-1 - TGTGCCACCAGTGCGTCAGGGCTCAATCAGCCCCAGCATTTT CATSASGLNQPQHF
TRBJ2-1 - TRBV6-2/TRBV6-3 many TGTGCCAGCAGCTACCCCCGGGGGAGCTCCTACAATGAGCAGTTCTTC CASSYPRGSSYNEQFF
TRBJ1-1 TRBD1 TRBV4-3 few TGCGCCAGCAGCCAAGACCGACCTGGACAGGGACTGAACACTGAAGCTTTCTTT CASSQDRPGQGLNTEAFF
TRBJ2-1 - TRBV14 few TGTGCCAGCAGCGGGGGCGCAGGGATTCAACGCTACAATGAGCAGTTCTTC CASSGGAGIQRYNEQFF
TRBJ2-4 - TRBV12-3/TRBV12-4 - TGTGCCAGCAAGACACAGGGTGCCAAAAACATTCAGTACTTC CASKTQGAKNIQYF
TRBJ1-6 - TRBV27 few TGTGCCAGCAGTGAGCAGGGAAATTCACCCCTCCACTTT CASSEQGNSPLHF
TRBJ2-7 - TRBV4-1 few TGCGCCAGCAGCCAAGACTGGGTACGCCACGAGCAGTACTTC CASSQDWVRHEQYF
TRBJ2-4 - TRBV6-5 - TGTGCCAGCAGAACGGGACACCTAGCCAAAAACATTCAGTACTTC CASRTGHLAKNIQYF
TRBJ1-5 - TRBV27 - TGTGCCAGCAGTGGTGACCAGACTAATCAGCCCCAGCATTTT CASSGDQTNQPQHF
TRBJ2-1 - TRBV9 many TGTGCCAGCAGCGTAGTTGCGGTTTCCTACAATGAGCAGTTCTTC CASSVVAVSYNEQFF
TRBJ2-1 - TRBV9 many TGTGCCAGCAGCGTAGCTGGGGGATCCTACAATGAGCAGTTCTTC CASSVAGGSYNEQFF
TRBJ2-2 - TRBV5-1 few TGCGCCAGCAGCTTTGGTAGCGGCGCGAACACCGGGGAGCTGTTTTTT CASSFGSGANTGELFF
TRBJ1-2 - TRBV2 many TGTGCCAGCAGTGGTGGAGGATCTGGCTACACCTTC CASSGGGSGYTF
TRBJ1-2 - TRBV9 many TGTGCCAGCAGCGTAGCTTTAACAGATAACTATGGCTACACCTTC CASSVALTDNYGYTF
TRBJ2-5 TRBD1 TRBV2 many TGTGCCAGCAGTGCCCGGACAGGGGGCGAAGAGACCCAGTACTTC CASSARTGGEETQYF
TRBJ1-1 - TRBV28 - TGTGCCAGCAGTTTAGATAACACTGAAGCTTTCTTT CASSLDNTEAFF
TRBJ1-3 - TRBV7-9 many TGTGCCAGCAGCATATACAGGCAATTCTCTGGAAACACCATATATTTT CASSIYRQFSGNTIYF
TRBJ2-5 - TRBV19 many TGTGCCAGTAGTATTTCGCACCAAGAGACCCAGTACTTC CASSISHQETQYF
TRBJ1-3 - TRBV6-2/TRBV6-3 many TGTGCCAGCAGTTCCGGACTCTCCTCTGGAAACACCATATATTTT CASSSGLSSGNTIYF
TRBJ1-4 TRBD1 TRBV20-1 - TGCAGTGCTAGAGCCGGGACAGTCAATGAAAAACTGTTTTTT CSARAGTVNEKLFF
TRBJ1-1 TRBD1 TRBV6-5 many TGTGCCAGCAGTTACTCGATCGGCAGGGGGATGAACACTGAAGCTTTCTTT CASSYSIGRGMNTEAFF